The clone carrying this T cell receptor (beta chain) occurred a few times. Its antigen is still unknown. The entry originates in a study of T cell repertoires in cytomegalovirus infection. On the study more broadly: Indicated by public TCR beta signatures were CMV infection and matching HLA type. General observations from the study: Summed frequency of shared TCR beta families picked out CMV carriers who also had the relevant HLA.

TCRdb re-called the reads through MiXCR, storing one row per CDR3 protein. The sample has roughly 730,000 distinct CDR3 sequences, 30% to 35% seen once; the top ten hold 15% to 20%. This CDR3 region has 13 residues. Germline values: CDR1 LGHNT, CDR2 FRNRAP. Trimming took off 5 bases at V and 7 bases at J, with 11 bases between the two ends. This receptor was taken from a human donor in good health (CMV status not recorded). Some clones in this sample may be carry-over from other donors' samples. Sequenced here: cultured PBMCs, sampled from culture after CMV antigen stimulation. The rearrangement uses TRBV12-5 and TRBJ2-2, with D possibly matching TRBD1 (5 bases). DNA of the CDR3: TGTGCTAGTGGTGTAGGGGTAGTCGGGGAGCTGTTTTTT. Translated: CASGVGVVGELFF.